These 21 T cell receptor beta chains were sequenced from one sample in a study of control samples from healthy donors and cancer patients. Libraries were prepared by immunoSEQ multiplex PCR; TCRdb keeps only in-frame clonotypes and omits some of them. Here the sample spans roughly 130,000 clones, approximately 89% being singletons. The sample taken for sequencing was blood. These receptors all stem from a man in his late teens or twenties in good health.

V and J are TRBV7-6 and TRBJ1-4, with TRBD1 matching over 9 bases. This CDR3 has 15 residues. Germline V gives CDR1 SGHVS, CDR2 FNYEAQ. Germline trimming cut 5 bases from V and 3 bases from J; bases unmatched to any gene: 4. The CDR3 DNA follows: TGTGCCAGCAGCCGGGGACAGGGTCCTAATGAAAAACTGTTTTTT. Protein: CASSRGQGPNEKLFF.

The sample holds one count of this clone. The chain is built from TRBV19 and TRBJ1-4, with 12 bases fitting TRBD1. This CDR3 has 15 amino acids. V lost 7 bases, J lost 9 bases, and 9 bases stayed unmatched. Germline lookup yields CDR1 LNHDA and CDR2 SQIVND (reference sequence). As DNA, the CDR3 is TGTGCCAGTAACCGGGACAGGGGGCTTCGGCAAAAACTGTTTTTT. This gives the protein CASNRDRGLRQKLFF.

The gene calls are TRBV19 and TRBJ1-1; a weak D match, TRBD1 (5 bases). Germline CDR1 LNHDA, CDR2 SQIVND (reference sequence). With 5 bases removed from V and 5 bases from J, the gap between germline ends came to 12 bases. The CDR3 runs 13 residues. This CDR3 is CASSSQVETEAFF. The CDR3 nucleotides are TGTGCCAGTAGTTCACAGGTGGAGACTGAAGCTTTCTTT.

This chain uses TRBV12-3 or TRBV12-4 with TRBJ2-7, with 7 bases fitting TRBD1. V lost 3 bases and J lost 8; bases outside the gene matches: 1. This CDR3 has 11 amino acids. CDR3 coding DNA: TGTGCCAGCAGTTTGACAGGGAAGCAGTACTTC. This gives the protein CASSLTGKQYF.

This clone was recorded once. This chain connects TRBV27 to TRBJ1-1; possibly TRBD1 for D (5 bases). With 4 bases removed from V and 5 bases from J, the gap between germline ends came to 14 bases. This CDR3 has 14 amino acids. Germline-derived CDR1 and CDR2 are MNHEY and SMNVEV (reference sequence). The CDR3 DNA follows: TGTGCCAGCAGTTCTCCGGGACGAAGGACTGAAGCTTTCTTT. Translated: CASSSPGRRTEAFF.

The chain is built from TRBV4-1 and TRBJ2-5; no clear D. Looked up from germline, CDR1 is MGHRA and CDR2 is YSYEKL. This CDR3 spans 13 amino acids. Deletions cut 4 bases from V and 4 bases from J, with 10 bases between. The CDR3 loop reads CASSRDFSETQYF. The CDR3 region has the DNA TGCGCCAGCAGCCGTGACTTTTCAGAGACCCAGTACTTC.

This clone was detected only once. The CDR3 region has the DNA TGTGCCAGCACCGAGACAGGGGGCTATCGTGGGAACTATGGCTACACCTTC. Its translation: CASTETGGYRGNYGYTF. The gene calls are TRBV5-6 and TRBJ1-2; 10 nucleotides agree with TRBD1. Germline V gene lookup returns CDR1 SGHDT and CDR2 YYEEEE. V was clipped by 6 bases and J by 2 bases; unmatched bases: 13. The CDR3 sequence is 17 residues long.

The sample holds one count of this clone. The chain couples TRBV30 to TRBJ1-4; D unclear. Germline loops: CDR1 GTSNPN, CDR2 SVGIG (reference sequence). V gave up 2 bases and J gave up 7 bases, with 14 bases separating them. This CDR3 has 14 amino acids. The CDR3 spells CAWSMAAGGEKLFF. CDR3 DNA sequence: TGTGCCTGGAGTATGGCAGCCGGAGGTGAAAAACTGTTTTTT.

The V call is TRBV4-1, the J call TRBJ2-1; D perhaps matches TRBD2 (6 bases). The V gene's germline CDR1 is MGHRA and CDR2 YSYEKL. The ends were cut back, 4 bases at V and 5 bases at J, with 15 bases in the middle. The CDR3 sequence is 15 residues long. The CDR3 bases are TGCGCCAGCAGCCGCCTTTCCGGGACTCACAATGAGCAGTTCTTC. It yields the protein CASSRLSGTHNEQFF.

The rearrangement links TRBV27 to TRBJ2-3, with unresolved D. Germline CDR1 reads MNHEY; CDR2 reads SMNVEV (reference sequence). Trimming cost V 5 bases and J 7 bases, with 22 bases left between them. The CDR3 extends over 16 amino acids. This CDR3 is CASSLGNRVRSYTQYF. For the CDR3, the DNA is TGTGCCAGCAGTCTTGGAAATCGTGTTCGCAGTTATACGCAGTATTTT.

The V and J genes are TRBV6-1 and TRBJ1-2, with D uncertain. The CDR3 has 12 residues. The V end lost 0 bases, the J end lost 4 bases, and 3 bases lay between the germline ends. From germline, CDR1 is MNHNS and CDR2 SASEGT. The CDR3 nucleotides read TGTGCCAGCAGTGAAGCGGGCTATGGCTACACCTTC. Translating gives CASSEAGYGYTF.

The CDR3 DNA follows: TGCGCCAGCAGTGAGTCGGGCAGGGGATTTACTGAAGCTTTCTTT. Its translation: CASSESGRGFTEAFF. The genes are TRBV10-1 and TRBJ1-1, with TRBD1 as a possible D gene (6 bases). The CDR3 spans 15 residues. Germline-derived CDR1 and CDR2 are WNHNN and SYGVQD (reference sequence). The V end lost 0 bases, the J end lost 5 bases, and 13 bases lay between the germline ends.

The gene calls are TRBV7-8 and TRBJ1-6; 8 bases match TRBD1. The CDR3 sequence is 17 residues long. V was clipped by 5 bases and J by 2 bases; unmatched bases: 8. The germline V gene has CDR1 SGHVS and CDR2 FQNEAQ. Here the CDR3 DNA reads TGTGCCAGCAGCCCCCAGGACAGGGCAGCCTATAATTCACCCCTCCACTTT. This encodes CASSPQDRAAYNSPLHF. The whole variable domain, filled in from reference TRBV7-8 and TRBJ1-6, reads GAGVSQSPRYKVAKRGQDVALRCDPISGHVSLFWYQQALGQGPEFLTYFQNEAQLDKSGLPSDRFFAERPEGSVSTLKIQRTQQEDSAVYLCASSPQDRAAYNSPLHFGNGTRLTVT.

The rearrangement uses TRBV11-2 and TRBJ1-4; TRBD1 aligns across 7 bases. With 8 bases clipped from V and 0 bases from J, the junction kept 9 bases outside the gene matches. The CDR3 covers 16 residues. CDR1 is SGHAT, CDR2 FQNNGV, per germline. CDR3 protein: CASQPGQTPTNEKLFF. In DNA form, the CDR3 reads TGTGCCAGCCAACCGGGACAGACCCCAACTAATGAAAAACTGTTTTTT.

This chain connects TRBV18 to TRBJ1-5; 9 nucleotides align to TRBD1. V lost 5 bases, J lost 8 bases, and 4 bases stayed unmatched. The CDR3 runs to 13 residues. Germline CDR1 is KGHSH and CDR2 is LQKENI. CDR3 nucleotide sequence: TGTGCCAGCTCAAGGGACAGGGATAAGCCCCAGCATTTT. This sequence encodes CASSRDRDKPQHF. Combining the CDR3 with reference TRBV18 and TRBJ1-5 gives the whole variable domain NAGVMQNPRHLVRRRGQEARLRCSPMKGHSHVYWYRQLPEEGLKFMVYLQKENIIDESGMPKERFSAEFPKEGPSILRIQQVVRGDSAAYFCASSRDRDKPQHFGDGTRLSIL.

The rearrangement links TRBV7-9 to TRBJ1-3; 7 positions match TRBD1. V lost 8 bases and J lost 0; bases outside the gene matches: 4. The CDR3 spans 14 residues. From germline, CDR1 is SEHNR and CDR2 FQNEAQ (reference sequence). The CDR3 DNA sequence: TGTGCCAGCGGTTGGGACAGCTCTGGAAACACCATATATTTT. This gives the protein CASGWDSSGNTIYF.

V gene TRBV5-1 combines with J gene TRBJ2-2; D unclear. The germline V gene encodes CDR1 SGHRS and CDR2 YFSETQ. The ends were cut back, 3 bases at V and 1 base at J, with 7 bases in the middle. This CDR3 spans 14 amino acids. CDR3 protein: CASSSNRNTGELFF. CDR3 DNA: TGCGCCAGCAGCTCCAACAGGAACACCGGGGAGCTGTTTTTT.

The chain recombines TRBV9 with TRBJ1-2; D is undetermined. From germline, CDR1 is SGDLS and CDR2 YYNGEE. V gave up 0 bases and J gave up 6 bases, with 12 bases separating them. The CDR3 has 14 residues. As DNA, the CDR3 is TGTGCCAGCAGCGTAGAGGCCTTTGCGAATGGCTACACCTTC. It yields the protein CASSVEAFANGYTF.

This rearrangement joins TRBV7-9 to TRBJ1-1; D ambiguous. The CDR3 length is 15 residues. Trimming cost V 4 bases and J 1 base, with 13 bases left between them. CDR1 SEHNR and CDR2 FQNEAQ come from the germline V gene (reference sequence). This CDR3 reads CASSWMAGTNTEAFF. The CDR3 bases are TGTGCCAGCAGCTGGATGGCAGGCACGAACACTGAAGCTTTCTTT.

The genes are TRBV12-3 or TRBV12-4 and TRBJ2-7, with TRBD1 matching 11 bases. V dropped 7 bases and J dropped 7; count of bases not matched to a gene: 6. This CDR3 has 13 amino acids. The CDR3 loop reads CASTLDRGHEQYF. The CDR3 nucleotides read TGTGCCAGCACCCTGGACAGGGGGCATGAGCAGTACTTC.

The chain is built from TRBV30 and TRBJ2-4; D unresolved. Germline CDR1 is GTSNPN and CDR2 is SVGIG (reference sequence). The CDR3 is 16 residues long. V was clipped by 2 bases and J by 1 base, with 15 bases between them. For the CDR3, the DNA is TGTGCCTGGAGTCCATTCGGCAGGAATGCCAAAAACATTCAGTACTTC. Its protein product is CAWSPFGRNAKNIQYF.